Reported below is one T cell receptor beta chain. This clonotype was recorded at least ten times. This receptor's antigen is unknown. Base qualities are not provided; no much larger clone lies one nucleotide away. These data are taken from a study of T cells in Graves' hyperthyroidism and ophthalmopathy (dated by TCRdb to between 2018 and 2021). Concerning the study at large: Peripheral blood was collected at initial diagnosis, before any treatment. The 75 to 100 discovery patients were divided at random into training and test sets in a 7:3 ratio. The study also compared thyroid tissue and blood T-cell repertoires from about six Graves' hyperthyroidism patients. The paper describes TCR Vbeta CDR3 sequencing of 120 to 150 peripheral blood samples, made up of under 50 ophthalmopathy patients, 70 to 75 hyperthyroidism patients and roughly 17 progressor patients. An independent validation cohort of 18 to 20 hyperthyroidism patients and approximately 15 patients who later progressed to ophthalmopathy tested prospective prediction of ophthalmopathy. After sampling, hyperthyroidism patients received methimazole starting at 30 mg daily, and ophthalmopathy patients received high-dose intravenous methylprednisolone. TCR V-J signatures able to tell the groups apart were searched for in a discovery cohort of 95 or so patients, of whom more than 40 had Graves' ophthalmopathy and around 57 had stable Graves' hyperthyroidism. What the research found in general, with its limitations: In validation, the model predicted progression to ophthalmopathy a median of about 6 months before onset, with roughly 68% sensitivity and 72.22% specificity. Sample size was not statistically predetermined, and blinding of investigators to group allocation was not performed. A model built on a 13 V-J signature distinguished ophthalmopathy from stable hyperthyroidism, reaching 85% to 90% sensitivity and under 84% specificity in cross-validation and 80%/75% in testing. Most expanded thyroid clonotypes (frequency above 0.001) were also detected in blood, suggesting blood repertoires may reflect thyroid immune responses.

Amplification of TCR beta CDR3 regions was carried out from RNA transcripts. For the first round of RT-PCR on the TCR CDR3, the HTBI primer set was used together with the Qiagen OneStep RT-PCR kit. Libraries were constructed in a second round of multiplex PCR, after which size selection and purification were performed. Sequencing of the libraries was done on an Illumina HiSeq2000 using paired-end 100 bp reads. The source study handled its data this way. SOAPnuke was used to process the raw data, throwing out any read that contained adapters or uncalled bases, had a mean Phred below 15, or lacked an exact constant-primer or identifier match. High-quality paired reads were merged with COPE v1.2.5, and unique nucleotide sequences were defined as clonotypes. MiTCR v1.1 was used to align the clonotypes against IMGT TRBV, TRBD and TRBJ reference segments. The analysis was restricted to V-J combinations with a frequency above 0.0001, which together covered just over 98% of the repertoires. A TCS score was defined as the ratio of F50 (clonal expansion) to E x V (chaos), with BLOSUM62-based TCRdist applied between CDR3 peptides within each V-J. Welch's t-statistics and random forest reduced 500 to 650 V-J features to roughly 13, which were used in a naive Bayes classifier (R e1071). TCRdb trimmed public reads at Q25 via fastp, called clones via MiXCR and kept in-frame beta chains. When rows share a CDR3 protein, they turn into one entry using the most common DNA and genes. V and J calls and clone size were set by TCRdb, not the authors. In all, the sample holds more than 500,000 distinct CDR3 sequences, and roughly 15% of those were seen once. Around 4% of the sample goes to the ten largest clones.

From a lookup of the germline V gene (reference sequence), CDR1 and CDR2 are DFQATT and SNEGSKA. From its cysteine to its phenylalanine, the CDR3 spans 14 amino acids. Left in the record is the CDR3 DNA by itself, 42 bases read in frame from the first base. A patient counted as having stable Graves' hyperthyroidism if no progression to ophthalmopathy occurred over 18 months of follow-up. Hyperthyroidism patients were aged 18 to 65 years and newly diagnosed, with disease duration of less than 2 months. The study excluded patients with uncontrolled infections, other autoimmune diseases, pregnancy or lactation. Diagnoses were based on clinical symptoms, serum thyroxine and TRAb, thyroid ultrasound and orbital computed tomography. PBMCs were isolated from 10 ml of fresh peripheral blood by Ficoll-Paque density gradient centrifugation. Trizol reagent was used to extract total RNA, and RNA quality was then checked on an Agilent 2100 Bioanalyzer.

The rearrangement combines TRBV20-1 with TRBJ1-4, with a tentative D gene TRBD1 over 6 matching bases. Input material: blood. The clonotype was recovered from a woman aged 30 to 39 with Graves' hyperthyroidism. CDR3 sequence: CSPFRGQGSEKLFF. Read as DNA, the sequence is TGCAGCCCCTTCCGGGGGCAGGGGAGTGAAAAACTGTTTTTT.